This T cell receptor (beta chain) originates from a study of identical twins. Study-wide results and limits: Abundant cord blood beta clonotypes carried fewer insertions; memory repertoires showed none.

With respect to this clonotype: The antigen remains unidentified.

TCRdb reprocessed the 5' RACE reads via MiXCR and lists one record per CDR3 protein. The table records 18,000 or so distinct CDR3 sequences, roughly 70% of them present only once. The germline CDR1 and CDR2 sequences are LGHDT and YNNKEL (reference sequence). V lost 6 bases and J lost 6; bases outside the gene matches: 9. CDR3 length: 15 amino acids. J is TRBJ2-1 and V is TRBV3-1, with 9 bases matching TRBD2. The sample taken for sequencing was memory (CD45RO+) T cells sorted from blood. The origin of this receptor is a woman in her late teens or twenties in good health. This table probably holds off-target reads from a library built for another chain. In DNA, the CDR3 is TGTGCCAGCAGTTACATAGCGGGAGAAGGCAATGAGCAGTTCTTC. This encodes CASSYIAGEGNEQFF.